This TCR beta chain is drawn from a study of OX40 agonist ivuxolimab in advanced cancers. Notes on the research overall: Ivuxolimab was an agonistic, fully human IgG2 monoclonal antibody directed against OX40 (CD134), a costimulatory receptor. Intravenous ivuxolimab was administered to patients every 2 weeks at six dose levels: 0.01, 0.1, 0.3, 1.5, 3 and 10 mg/kg. Of the approximately 54 dose-escalation patients, hepatocellular carcinoma was present in around 20, melanoma in around 15, renal cell carcinoma in 9 and head and neck cancer in 9. In the dose-escalation cohort, 65% to 85% of patients were male, and the mean age was around 60 years with a range of about 20 to 80. Prior anti-PD-1, anti-PD-L1 or anti-CTLA-4 therapy was permitted, and checkpoint inhibitors had been received by approximately 39% of dose-escalation patients. Partial responses were achieved by three dose-escalation patients, of whom one had hepatocellular carcinoma and two had cutaneous melanoma. The purpose of peripheral TCRbeta sequencing was to test whether ivuxolimab changed TCR sequence diversity and led to clonal T-cell expansion. The paper describes the monotherapy dose-escalation part (N ≈ 52 patients) of the phase I trial of ivuxolimab.

The trial excluded patients who had a history of autoimmune disease or were on systemic immunosuppression. In every dose cohort, peripheral blood was drawn for TCR sequencing at baseline, cycle 4 day 1, and cycle 7 day 1. The samples were taken from a phase I, first-in-human, multicenter, open-label dose-escalation trial of ivuxolimab. The trial enrolled adults with locally advanced or metastatic head and neck squamous cell, hepatocellular, melanoma or renal cell carcinoma. CD4+ and CD8+ T cells were sorted separately from peripheral blood before TCR sequencing. For sequencing of the TCRbeta CDR3 region, genomic DNA was extracted from the sorted cells. The immunoSEQ Assay was used to sequence the TCRbeta CDR3 regions. TCRdb re-hosts the immuneACCESS table, in-frame sequences only. Its copies lack some clones; in the studies checked, an unresolved V gene accounts for under half of them, and the cause for the rest is not known. The sample table contains roughly 29,000 clones; only one count was recorded for approximately 90% of them. Roughly 24% of the sample belongs to the ten largest clones.

The paper's findings and limits, for the study overall: Low levels of normalized T-cell clonal expansion were also seen in some patients who did not respond. The antigen specificity of the peripheral T cells that underwent clonal expansion was not determined. After ivuxolimab, CD8+ T cells had more expanded clones than CD4+ T cells on average. In partial responders in the 0.1-3.0 mg/kg groups, normalized peripheral clonal expansion was found to be among the lowest, especially among CD8+ T cells. At doses of 0.1 to 3.0 mg/kg, clonal expansion of both CD4+ and CD8+ T cells in blood was seen between baseline and week 6.

Remarks on this clone: Its antigen is unknown. Nothing much larger sits one base from this clone, and base qualities are not available.

There are 13 amino acids in the CDR3, from cysteine to phenylalanine inclusive. The only DNA kept is the CDR3, 39 bases in frame from the first base. The V end loses 2 bases and the J end loses 1 base, and a stretch of 7 bases separates them. The germline V gene (reference sequence) provides CDR1 GTSNPN and CDR2 SVGIG. Sequencing used CD4+ or CD8+ T cells sorted from blood, obtained in a trial of the OX40 agonist ivuxolimab. This clonotype was obtained from an adult with an advanced solid tumor such as melanoma, head and neck, liver or kidney cancer. The receptor chain draws on TRBV30 and TRBJ2-3, with the identity of the D gene unclear. The encoded CDR3 is CAWSPQGTDTQYF. The nucleotide sequence is TGTGCCTGGAGTCCTCAGGGCACAGATACGCAGTATTTT.